This T cell receptor (beta chain) is drawn from a study of T cell repertoires in cytomegalovirus infection. Across the whole study: Use of recently identified HLA-C-restricted and well-studied HLA-B-restricted CMV epitopes was part of the study. From public TCR beta signatures came an indication of both CMV infection and matching HLA type.

Each CDR3 protein gets one entry after TCRdb re-called the reads with MiXCR. The repertoire holds about 890,000 distinct CDR3 sequences, with about a third as singletons. A note on this clonotype: Its antigen is still unknown.

Whole-study results and caveats: Identification of carriers of CMV plus the relevant HLA was achieved through cumulative public TCR beta family frequency. HLA-C-restricted, CMV-specific TCR beta clonotypes were dominant ex vivo.

Trimming pared 0 bases from V and 4 bases from J, leaving 19 bases between. Germline values: CDR1 SGHVS, CDR2 FQNEAQ. The CDR3 totals 18 residues. This chain joins TRBV7-8 and TRBJ1-5, with unresolved D. The TCR comes from a human donor in good health (CMV status not recorded). Some clones in this sample may be carry-over from other donors' samples. The sequencing used cultured CD8+ T cells from PBMCs, collected from culture after CMV antigen stimulation. The CDR3 loop is CASSLAGQAVPINQPQHF. The CDR3 bases are TGTGCCAGCAGCTTAGCTGGTCAGGCAGTCCCCATTAATCAGCCCCAGCATTTT.